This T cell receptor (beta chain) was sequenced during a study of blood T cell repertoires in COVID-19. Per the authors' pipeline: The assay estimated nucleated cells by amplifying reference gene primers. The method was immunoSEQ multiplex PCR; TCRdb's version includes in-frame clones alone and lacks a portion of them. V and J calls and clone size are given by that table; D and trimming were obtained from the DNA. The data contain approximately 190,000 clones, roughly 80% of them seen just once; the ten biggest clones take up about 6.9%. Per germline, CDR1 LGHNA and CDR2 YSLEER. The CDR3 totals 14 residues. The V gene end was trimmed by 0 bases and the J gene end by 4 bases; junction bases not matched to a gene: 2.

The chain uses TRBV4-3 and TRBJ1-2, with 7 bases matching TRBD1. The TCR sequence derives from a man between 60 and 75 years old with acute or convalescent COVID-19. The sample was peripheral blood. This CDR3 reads CASSQDEGAYGYTF. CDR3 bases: TGCGCCAGCAGCCAAGATGAGGGGGCCTATGGCTACACCTTC.